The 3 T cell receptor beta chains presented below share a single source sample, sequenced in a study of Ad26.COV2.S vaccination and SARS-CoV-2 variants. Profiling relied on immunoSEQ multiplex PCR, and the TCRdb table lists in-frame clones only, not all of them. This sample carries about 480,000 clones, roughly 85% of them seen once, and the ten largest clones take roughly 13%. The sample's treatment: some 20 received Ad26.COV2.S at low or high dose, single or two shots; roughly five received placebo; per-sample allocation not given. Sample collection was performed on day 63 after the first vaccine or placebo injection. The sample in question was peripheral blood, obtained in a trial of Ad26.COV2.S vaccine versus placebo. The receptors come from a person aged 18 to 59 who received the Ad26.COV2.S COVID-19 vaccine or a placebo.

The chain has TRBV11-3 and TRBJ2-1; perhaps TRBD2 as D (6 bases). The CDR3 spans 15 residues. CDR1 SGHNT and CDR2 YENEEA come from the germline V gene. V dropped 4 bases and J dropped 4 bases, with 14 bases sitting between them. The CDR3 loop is CASSSGTPDYNEQFF. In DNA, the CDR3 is TGTGCCAGCAGCTCCGGGACTCCGGATTACAATGAGCAGTTCTTC. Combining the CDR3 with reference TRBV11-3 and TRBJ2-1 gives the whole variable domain EAGVVQSPRYKIIEKKQPVAFWCNPISGHNTLYWYLQNLGQGPELLIRYENEEAVDDSQLPKDRFSAERLKGVDSTLKIQPAELGDSAVYLCASSSGTPDYNEQFFGPGTRLTVL.

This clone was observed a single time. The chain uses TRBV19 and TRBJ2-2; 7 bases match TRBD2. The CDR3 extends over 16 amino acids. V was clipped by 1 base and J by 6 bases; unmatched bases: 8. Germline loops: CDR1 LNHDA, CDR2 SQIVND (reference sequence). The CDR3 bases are TGTGCCAGTAGTATAGTTCTATTTGGGGGGGCCGGGGAGCTGTTTTTT. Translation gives CASSIVLFGGAGELFF.

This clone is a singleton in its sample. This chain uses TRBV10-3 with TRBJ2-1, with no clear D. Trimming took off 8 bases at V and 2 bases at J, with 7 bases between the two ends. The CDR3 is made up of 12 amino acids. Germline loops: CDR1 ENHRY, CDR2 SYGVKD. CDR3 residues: CAIADAYNEQFF. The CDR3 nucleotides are TGTGCCATCGCGGACGCCTACAATGAGCAGTTCTTC.